This is a list of T cell receptor beta chains from one sample in a study of T cell responses to AZD1222 COVID-19 vaccine. Data came from immunoSEQ multiplex PCR; TCRdb stores just in-frame clones and leaves some out. The table includes 150,000 to 200,000 clones, 90% to 95% detected once. Sequenced here: peripheral blood, sampled on day 0 of AZD1222 vaccination. Source of these receptors: an adult in good health. CDR3s include the opening cysteine and the closing phenylalanine or tryptophan. The order of the fields is J gene, V gene, clone size, D gene, CDR3 DNA, CDR3 protein. The D gene is left open where the match is weak. Clone sizes are given selectively: once, few, many, or a class where the clone is expanded.

J: TRBJ1-4
V: TRBV6-5
size: .
D: TRBD1
DNA: TGTGCCAGCAGTCCTACCGGGACAGGGTGGGAAAAACTGTTTTTT
CDR3: CASSPTGTGWEKLFF

J: TRBJ1-5
V: TRBV7-9
size: .
D: .
DNA: TGTGCCAGCAGCCCCAGCAGCAGCAATCAGCCCCAGCATTTT
CDR3: CASSPSSSNQPQHF

J: TRBJ1-2
V: TRBV6-1
size: .
D: TRBD1
DNA: TGTGCCAGCAGTGAAGGCCCCGGGACAGGGGTCTATGGCTACACCTTC
CDR3: CASSEGPGTGVYGYTF

J: TRBJ2-7
V: TRBV3-1/TRBV3-2
size: .
D: .
DNA: TGTGCCAGCAGCCAAGGGCGGCGGGTGGGGGGAGCCTACGAGCAGTACTTC
CDR3: CASSQGRRVGGAYEQYF

J: TRBJ2-3
V: TRBV9
size: .
D: TRBD2
DNA: TGTGCCAGCAGCGTAGCTTCAGGCCGCCTAAGGGACTACACAGATACGCAGTATTTT
CDR3: CASSVASGRLRDYTDTQYF

J: TRBJ1-2
V: TRBV29-1
size: .
D: .
DNA: TGCAGCGTGACAGGAGTGCGGGGCTATGGCTACACCTTC
CDR3: CSVTGVRGYGYTF

J: TRBJ2-7
V: TRBV2
size: .
D: .
DNA: TGTGCCAGCAGTGAAGCCCCTACTGGTGGGGGGAAGTACTTC
CDR3: CASSEAPTGGGKYF

J: TRBJ2-7
V: TRBV2
size: .
D: TRBD1
DNA: TGTGCCAGCAGTGATCTCCGGGACAGGGGTCTCTACGAGCAGTACTTC
CDR3: CASSDLRDRGLYEQYF

J: TRBJ2-7
V: TRBV3-1/TRBV3-2
size: .
D: TRBD1
DNA: TGTGCCAGCAGCCCAGGGGGCGTGGGCGAGCAGTACTTC
CDR3: CASSPGGVGEQYF

J: TRBJ1-4
V: TRBV18
size: .
D: .
DNA: TGTGCCAGCTCCCTTGACCTCCGGGAAAAACTGTTTTTT
CDR3: CASSLDLREKLFF

J: TRBJ2-2
V: TRBV4-1
size: once
D: .
DNA: TGCGCCAGCAGCCAAGCAATCGGGCAGAAGGGACTCGCCGGGGAGCTGTTTTTT
CDR3: CASSQAIGQKGLAGELFF

J: TRBJ2-2
V: TRBV7-8
size: once
D: .
DNA: TGTGCCAGCAGCTCCCTGGCAGGGGCGAACACCGGGGAGCTGTTTTTT
CDR3: CASSSLAGANTGELFF

J: TRBJ1-1
V: TRBV29-1
size: .
D: .
DNA: TGCAGCGGGGGAGAGACGGGTGAAGCTTTCTTT
CDR3: CSGGETGEAFF

J: TRBJ1-5
V: TRBV12-3/TRBV12-4
size: .
D: .
DNA: TGTGCCAGCAGTTTAAGTAGCAATCAGCCCCAGCATTTT
CDR3: CASSLSSNQPQHF

J: TRBJ1-5
V: TRBV6-6
size: .
D: .
DNA: TGTGCCAGCAGTTATACAGCAAGCGGTCAGCCCCAGCATTTT
CDR3: CASSYTASGQPQHF

J: TRBJ2-5
V: TRBV7-8
size: .
D: .
DNA: TGTGCCAGCAGCTTCCATCAGGGGAGTGAGACCCAGTACTTC
CDR3: CASSFHQGSETQYF

J: TRBJ1-5
V: TRBV13
size: .
D: .
DNA: TGTGCCAGCAGCTTAGGGGGTGGTCAGCCCCAGCATTTT
CDR3: CASSLGGGQPQHF

J: TRBJ1-5
V: TRBV29-1
size: .
D: .
DNA: TGCAGCGTTGACTCCGGCTTGGGTCAGCCCCAGCATTTT
CDR3: CSVDSGLGQPQHF

J: TRBJ1-1
V: TRBV28
size: .
D: .
DNA: TGTGCCACTTTTCGGGGCACTGAAGCTTTCTTT
CDR3: CATFRGTEAFF

J: TRBJ2-3
V: TRBV4-1
size: .
D: TRBD1
DNA: TGCGCCAGCAGCCAACATGGGGGGACAGGGCCCTATTTT
CDR3: CASSQHGGTGPYF